This TCR beta chain originates from a study of cytomegalovirus exposure and HLA in healthy donors. This CDR3 region has 15 residues. V dropped 1 base and J dropped 5; count of bases not matched to a gene: 3. Per the germline V gene, CDR1 is SGHAT and CDR2 is FQNNGV. The PCR made use of 60 Vbeta and 13 Jbeta primers. The method was immunoSEQ multiplex PCR; TCRdb's version includes in-frame clones alone and lacks a portion of them. The top ten clones hold 2% to 3% of a sample with 120,000 or so clones, more than 80% of them seen once. Sequenced material: PBMCs. V gene TRBV11-2 combines with J gene TRBJ2-1, with 9 bases fitting TRBD2. The source of this sequence is a man aged 25-45 years in good health and CMV-seronegative. DNA of the CDR3: TGTGCCAGCAGCTTAGGGACTAGCGTTAACAATGAGCAGTTCTTC. Encoded protein: CASSLGTSVNNEQFF.